This T cell receptor beta chain was sequenced during a study of blood T cell repertoires in COVID-19. On the study more broadly: Material from acute and convalescent COVID-19 was sourced from the United States, Italy and Spain. In each case, the material was cDNA or gDNA derived from T cells, B-cell-depleted T cells, or PBMCs.

V gave up 6 bases and J gave up 2 bases, with 10 bases separating them. The CDR3 length is 13 residues. Germline-derived CDR1 and CDR2 are KGHSH and LQKENI. Authors' methods: Estimation of nucleated cell counts relied on the amplification of reference gene primers. The data were produced by immunoSEQ multiplex PCR, yet TCRdb's version contains in-frame clones alone and is incomplete. The V and J calls and the clone size are those of that table, but D and trimming were determined from the DNA. The profile shows roughly 300,000 clones, over 75% of them singletons. This TCR came from a human donor in a cohort sampled during active COVID-19. Sequences were obtained from peripheral blood. The V gene is TRBV18, the J gene TRBJ2-5; D is unclear. CDR3 DNA: TGTGCCAGCTCTCGAGACAAGCAAGAGACCCAGTACTTC. This translates into CASSRDKQETQYF.